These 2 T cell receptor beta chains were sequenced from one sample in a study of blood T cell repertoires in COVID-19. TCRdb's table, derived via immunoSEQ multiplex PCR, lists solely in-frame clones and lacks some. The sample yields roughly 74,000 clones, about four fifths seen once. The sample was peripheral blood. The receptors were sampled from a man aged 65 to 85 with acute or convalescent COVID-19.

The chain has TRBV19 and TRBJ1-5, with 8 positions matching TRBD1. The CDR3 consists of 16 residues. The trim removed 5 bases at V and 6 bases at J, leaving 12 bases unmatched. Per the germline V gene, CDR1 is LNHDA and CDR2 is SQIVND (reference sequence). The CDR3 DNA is TGTGCCAGTAGTCTACGGACAGGGAGCGTTAGTCAGCCCCAGCATTTT. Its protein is CASSLRTGSVSQPQHF.

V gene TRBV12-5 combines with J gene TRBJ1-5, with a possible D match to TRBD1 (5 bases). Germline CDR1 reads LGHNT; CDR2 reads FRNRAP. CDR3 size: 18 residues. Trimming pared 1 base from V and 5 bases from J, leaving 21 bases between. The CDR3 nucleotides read TGTGCTAGTGGTTTGGACGGGGGTAGTAGGGGTTCCGATCAGCCCCAGCATTTT. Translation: CASGLDGGSRGSDQPQHF. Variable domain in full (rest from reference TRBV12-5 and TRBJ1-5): DARVTQTPRHKVTEMGQEVTMRCQPILGHNTVFWYRQTMMQGLELLAYFRNRAPLDDSGMPKDRFSAEMPDATLATLKIQPSEPRDSAVYFCASGLDGGSRGSDQPQHFGDGTRLSIL.